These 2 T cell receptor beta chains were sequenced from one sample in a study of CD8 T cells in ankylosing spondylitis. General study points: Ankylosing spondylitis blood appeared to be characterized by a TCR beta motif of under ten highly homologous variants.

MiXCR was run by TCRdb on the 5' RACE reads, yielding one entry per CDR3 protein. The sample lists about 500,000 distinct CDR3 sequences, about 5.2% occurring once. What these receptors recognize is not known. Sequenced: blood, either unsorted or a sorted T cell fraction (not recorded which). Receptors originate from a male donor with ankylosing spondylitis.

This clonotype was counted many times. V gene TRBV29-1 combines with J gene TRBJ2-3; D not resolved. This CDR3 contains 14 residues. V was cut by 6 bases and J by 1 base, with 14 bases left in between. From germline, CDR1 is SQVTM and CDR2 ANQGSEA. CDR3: CSVATAMGTDTQYF. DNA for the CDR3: TGCAGCGTAGCGACGGCAATGGGCACAGATACGCAGTATTTT.

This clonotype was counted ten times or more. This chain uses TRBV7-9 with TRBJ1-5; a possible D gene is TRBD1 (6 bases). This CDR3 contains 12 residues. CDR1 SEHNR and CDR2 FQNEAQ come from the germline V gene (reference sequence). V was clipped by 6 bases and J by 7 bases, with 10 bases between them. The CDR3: CASRQGWQPQHF. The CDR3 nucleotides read TGTGCCAGCAGACAGGGATGGCAGCCCCAGCATTTT.